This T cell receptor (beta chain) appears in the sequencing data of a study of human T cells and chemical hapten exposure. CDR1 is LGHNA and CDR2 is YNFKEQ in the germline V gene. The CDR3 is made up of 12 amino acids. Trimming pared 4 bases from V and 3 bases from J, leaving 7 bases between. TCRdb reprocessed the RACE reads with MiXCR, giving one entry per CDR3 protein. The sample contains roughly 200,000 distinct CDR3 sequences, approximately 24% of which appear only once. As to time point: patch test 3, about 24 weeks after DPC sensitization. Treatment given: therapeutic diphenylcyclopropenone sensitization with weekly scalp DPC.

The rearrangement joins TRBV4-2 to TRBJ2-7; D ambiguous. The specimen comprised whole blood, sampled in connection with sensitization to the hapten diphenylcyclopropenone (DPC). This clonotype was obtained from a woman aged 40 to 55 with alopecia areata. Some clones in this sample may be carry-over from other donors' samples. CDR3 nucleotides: TGTGCCAGCAGCCGGGATAACTACGAGCAGTACTTC. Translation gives CASSRDNYEQYF.